The sequence of this T cell receptor (beta chain) was determined in a study of T cell responses to AZD1222 COVID-19 vaccine. This table comes from immunoSEQ multiplex PCR, and its TCRdb copy is limited to in-frame clones, with some not included. The data hold around 130,000 clones, with 75% to 95% observed a single time. Germline-derived CDR1 and CDR2 are MNHEY and SVGEGT. Trimming took off 2 bases at V and 2 bases at J, with 13 bases between the two ends. CDR3 length: 16 amino acids. The origin of this receptor is an adult who received the MenACWY meningococcal vaccine as a control. The chain recombines TRBV6-2 or TRBV6-3 with TRBJ2-1; D is undetermined. Sequencing used peripheral blood, obtained 28 days after the second dose of the MenACWY control vaccine. The CDR3 region has the DNA TGTGCCAGCAGTTACCCGAGTGGGTTCCCCTACAATGAGCAGTTCTTC. Its protein product is CASSYPSGFPYNEQFF.